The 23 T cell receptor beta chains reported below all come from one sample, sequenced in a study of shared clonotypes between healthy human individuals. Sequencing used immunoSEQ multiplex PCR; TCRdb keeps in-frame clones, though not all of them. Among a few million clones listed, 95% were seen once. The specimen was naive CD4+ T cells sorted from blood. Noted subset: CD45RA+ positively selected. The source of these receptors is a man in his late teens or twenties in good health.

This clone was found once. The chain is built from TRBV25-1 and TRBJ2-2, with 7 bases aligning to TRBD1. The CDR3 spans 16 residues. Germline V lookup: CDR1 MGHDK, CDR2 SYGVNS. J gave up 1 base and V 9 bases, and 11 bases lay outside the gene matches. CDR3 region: CASDSGQTMNTGELFF. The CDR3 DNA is TGTGCCAGTGACTCGGGACAGACTATGAACACCGGGGAGCTGTTTTTT.

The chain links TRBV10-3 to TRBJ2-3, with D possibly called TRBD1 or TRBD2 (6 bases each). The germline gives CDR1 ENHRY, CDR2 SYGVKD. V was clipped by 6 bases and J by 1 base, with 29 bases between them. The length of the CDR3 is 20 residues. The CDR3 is CAISPNWGARSGGRTDTQYF. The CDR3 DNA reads TGTGCCATCAGCCCGAATTGGGGGGCGCGGAGCGGAGGACGCACAGATACGCAGTATTTT.

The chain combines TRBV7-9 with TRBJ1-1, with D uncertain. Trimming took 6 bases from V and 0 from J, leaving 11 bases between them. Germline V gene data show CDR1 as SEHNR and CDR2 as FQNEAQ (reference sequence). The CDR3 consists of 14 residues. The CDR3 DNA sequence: TGTGCCAGCAGGACTGAGCAGTTGAACACTGAAGCTTTCTTT. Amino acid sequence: CASRTEQLNTEAFF.

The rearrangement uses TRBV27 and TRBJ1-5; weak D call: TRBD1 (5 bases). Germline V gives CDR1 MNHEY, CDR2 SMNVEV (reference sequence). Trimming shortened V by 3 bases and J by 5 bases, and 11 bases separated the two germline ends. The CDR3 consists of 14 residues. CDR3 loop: CASSFVRDDQPQHF. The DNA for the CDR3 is TGTGCCAGCAGTTTTGTCAGGGATGATCAGCCCCAGCATTTT.

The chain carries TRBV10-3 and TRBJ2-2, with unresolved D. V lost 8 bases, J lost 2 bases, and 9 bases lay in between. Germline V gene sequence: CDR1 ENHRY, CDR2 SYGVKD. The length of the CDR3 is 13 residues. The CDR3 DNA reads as TGTGCCATCGCCCCTCTTAACACCGGGGAGCTGTTTTTT. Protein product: CAIAPLNTGELFF.

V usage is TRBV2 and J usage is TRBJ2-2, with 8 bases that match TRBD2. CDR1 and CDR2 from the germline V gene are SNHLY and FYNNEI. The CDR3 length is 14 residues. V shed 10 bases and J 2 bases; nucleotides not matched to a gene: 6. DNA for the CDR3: TGTGCCACCCAGCGGGAGTCAAACACCGGGGAGCTGTTTTTT. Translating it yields CATQRESNTGELFF.

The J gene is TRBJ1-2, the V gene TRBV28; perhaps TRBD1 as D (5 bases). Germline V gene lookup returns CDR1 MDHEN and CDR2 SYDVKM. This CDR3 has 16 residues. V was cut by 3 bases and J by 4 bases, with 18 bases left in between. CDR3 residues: CASSFPGGDESYGYTF. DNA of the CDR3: TGTGCCAGCAGTTTCCCGGGAGGGGATGAGAGCTATGGCTACACCTTC.

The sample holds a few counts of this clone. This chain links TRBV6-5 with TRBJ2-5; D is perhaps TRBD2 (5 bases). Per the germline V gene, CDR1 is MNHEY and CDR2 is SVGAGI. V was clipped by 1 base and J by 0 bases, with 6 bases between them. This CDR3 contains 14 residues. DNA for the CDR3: TGTGCCAGCAGTTACTACGGGGACCAAGAGACCCAGTACTTC. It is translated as CASSYYGDQETQYF.

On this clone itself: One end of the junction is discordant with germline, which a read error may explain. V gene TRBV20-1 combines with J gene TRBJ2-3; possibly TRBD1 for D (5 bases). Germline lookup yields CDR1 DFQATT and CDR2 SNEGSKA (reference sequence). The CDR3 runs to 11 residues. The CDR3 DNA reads TGCAGTCCTAGGGGTGTCGATACGCAGTATTTT. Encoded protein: CSPRGVDTQYF.

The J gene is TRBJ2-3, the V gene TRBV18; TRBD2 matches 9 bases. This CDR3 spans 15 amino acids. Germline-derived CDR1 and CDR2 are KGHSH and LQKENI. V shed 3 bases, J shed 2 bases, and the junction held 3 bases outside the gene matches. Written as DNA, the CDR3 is TGTGCCAGCTCACCTGTAGCGGGGGTCACAGATACGCAGTATTTT. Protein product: CASSPVAGVTDTQYF.

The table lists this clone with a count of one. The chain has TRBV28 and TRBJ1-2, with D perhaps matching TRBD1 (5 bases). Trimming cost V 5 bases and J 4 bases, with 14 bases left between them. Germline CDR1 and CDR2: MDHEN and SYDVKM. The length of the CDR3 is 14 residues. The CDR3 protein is CASSGGGQGYGYTF. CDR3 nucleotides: TGTGCCAGCAGTGGTGGAGGGCAGGGCTATGGCTACACCTTC.

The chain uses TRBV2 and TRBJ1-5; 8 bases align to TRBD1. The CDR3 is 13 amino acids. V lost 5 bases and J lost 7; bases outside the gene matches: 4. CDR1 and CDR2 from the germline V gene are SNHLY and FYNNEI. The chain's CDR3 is CASSKTGEQPQHF. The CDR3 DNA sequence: TGTGCCAGCAGTAAGACAGGGGAGCAGCCCCAGCATTTT.

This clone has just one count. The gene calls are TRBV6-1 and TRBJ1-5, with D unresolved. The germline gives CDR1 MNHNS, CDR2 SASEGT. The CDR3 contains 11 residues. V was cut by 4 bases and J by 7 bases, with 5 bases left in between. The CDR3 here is CASSAGQPQHF. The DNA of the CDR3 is TGTGCCAGCAGTGCGGGACAGCCCCAGCATTTT.

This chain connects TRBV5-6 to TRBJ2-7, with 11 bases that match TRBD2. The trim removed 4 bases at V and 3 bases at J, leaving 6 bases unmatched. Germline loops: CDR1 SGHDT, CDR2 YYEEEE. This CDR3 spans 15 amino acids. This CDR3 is CASSHPTSGIYEQYF. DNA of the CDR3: TGTGCCAGCAGCCACCCGACTAGCGGGATCTACGAGCAGTACTTC. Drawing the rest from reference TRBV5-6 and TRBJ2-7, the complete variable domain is DAGVTQSPTHLIKTRGQQVTLRCSPKSGHDTVSWYQQALGQGPQFIFQYYEEEERQRGNFPDRFSGHQFPNYSSELNVNALLLGDSALYLCASSHPTSGIYEQYFGPGTRLTVT.

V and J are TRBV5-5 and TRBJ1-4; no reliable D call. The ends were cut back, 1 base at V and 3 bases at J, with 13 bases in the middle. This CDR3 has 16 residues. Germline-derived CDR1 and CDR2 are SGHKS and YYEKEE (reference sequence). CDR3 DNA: TGTGCCAGCAGCTTGTCGGCGACGAGGGCTAATGAAAAACTGTTTTTT. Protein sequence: CASSLSATRANEKLFF.

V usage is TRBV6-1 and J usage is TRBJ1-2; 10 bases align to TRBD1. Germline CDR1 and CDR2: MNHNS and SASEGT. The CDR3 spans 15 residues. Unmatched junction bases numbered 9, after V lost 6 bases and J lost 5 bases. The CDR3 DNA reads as TGTGCCAGCAGGGGGGACAGGGGCGTTATTTATGGCTACACCTTC. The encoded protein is CASRGDRGVIYGYTF.

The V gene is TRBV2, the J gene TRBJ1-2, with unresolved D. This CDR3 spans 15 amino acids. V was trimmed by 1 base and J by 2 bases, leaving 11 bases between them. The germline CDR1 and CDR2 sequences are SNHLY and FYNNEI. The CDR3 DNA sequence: TGTGCCAGCAGTGAAGAGGGCAGCTCGAACTATGGCTACACCTTC. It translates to CASSEEGSSNYGYTF.

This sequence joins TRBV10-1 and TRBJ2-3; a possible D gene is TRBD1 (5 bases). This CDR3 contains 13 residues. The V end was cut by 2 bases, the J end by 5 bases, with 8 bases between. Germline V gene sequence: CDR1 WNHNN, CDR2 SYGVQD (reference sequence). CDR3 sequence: CASSEPRVDTQYF. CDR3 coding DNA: TGCGCCAGCAGTGAGCCCAGGGTAGATACGCAGTATTTT.

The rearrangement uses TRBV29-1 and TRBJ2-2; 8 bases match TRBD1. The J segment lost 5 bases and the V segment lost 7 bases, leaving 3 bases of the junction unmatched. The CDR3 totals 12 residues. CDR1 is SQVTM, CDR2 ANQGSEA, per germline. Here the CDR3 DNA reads TGCAGCGGACGACAGGGGACCGGGGAGCTGTTTTTT. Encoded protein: CSGRQGTGELFF.

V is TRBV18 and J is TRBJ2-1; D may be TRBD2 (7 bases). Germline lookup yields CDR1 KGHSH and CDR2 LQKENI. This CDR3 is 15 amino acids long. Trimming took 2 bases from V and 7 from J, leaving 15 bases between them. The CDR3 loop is CASSPFGGARNEQFF. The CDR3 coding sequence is TGTGCCAGCTCACCATTTGGGGGGGCCAGGAATGAGCAGTTCTTC. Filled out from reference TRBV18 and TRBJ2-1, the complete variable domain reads NAGVMQNPRHLVRRRGQEARLRCSPMKGHSHVYWYRQLPEEGLKFMVYLQKENIIDESGMPKERFSAEFPKEGPSILRIQQVVRGDSAAYFCASSPFGGARNEQFFGPGTRLTVL.

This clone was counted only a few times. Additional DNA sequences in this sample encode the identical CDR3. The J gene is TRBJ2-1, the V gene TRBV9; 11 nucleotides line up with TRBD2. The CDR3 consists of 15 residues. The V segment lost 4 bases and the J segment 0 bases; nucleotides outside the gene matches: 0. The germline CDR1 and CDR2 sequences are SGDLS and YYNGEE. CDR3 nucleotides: TGTGCCAGCAGCACTAGCGGGAGCTCCTACAATGAGCAGTTCTTC. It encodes CASSTSGSSYNEQFF.

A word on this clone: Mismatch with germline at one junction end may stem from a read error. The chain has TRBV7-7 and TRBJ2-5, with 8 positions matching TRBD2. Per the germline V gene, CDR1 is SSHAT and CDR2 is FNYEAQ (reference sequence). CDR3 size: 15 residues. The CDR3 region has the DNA TGTGCTAGCAGCTTAACGGGGGGGCCTGAAGAGACCCAGTACTTC. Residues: CASSLTGGPEETQYF.

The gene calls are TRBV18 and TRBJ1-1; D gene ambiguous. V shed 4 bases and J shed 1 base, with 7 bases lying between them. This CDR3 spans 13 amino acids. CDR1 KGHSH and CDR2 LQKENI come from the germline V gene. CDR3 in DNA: TGTGCCAGCTCACAAGATCAGAACACTGAAGCTTTCTTT. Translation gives CASSQDQNTEAFF.